This T cell receptor beta chain was recorded in a study of shared clonotypes between healthy human individuals. Overall study findings and caveats: An anticipated effect of sequencing depth on clonotype sharing among donors was recognized.

About this clone: Its antigen is unidentified.

Here immunoSEQ multiplex PCR was the method, and the copy in TCRdb shows in-frame clones only, minus some. This repertoire shows 800,000 or so clones, about 96% found once; its top ten account for about 0.25%. From germline, CDR1 is SEHNR and CDR2 FQNEAQ (reference sequence). The CDR3 consists of 16 residues. Between the trimmed V and J ends, which lost 4 bases and 0 bases, there was a span of 16 bases. Positive CCR7 selection of CD45RO-negative cells yielded the naive CD8 cells, and terminally differentiated effector memory CD45RA+ cells were excluded. Healthy HIV-negative adults without recent acute infections or vaccinations served as donors.

The sequence derives from a man aged 30-40 years in good health. Material: naive CD8+ T cells sorted from blood. The chain uses TRBV7-9 and TRBJ2-7, with D maybe TRBD2 (6 bases). The CDR3, as DNA: TGTGCCAGCAGCTCTCTCACAGCGGGCAGCTCCTACGAGCAGTACTTC. Amino acid sequence: CASSSLTAGSSYEQYF.